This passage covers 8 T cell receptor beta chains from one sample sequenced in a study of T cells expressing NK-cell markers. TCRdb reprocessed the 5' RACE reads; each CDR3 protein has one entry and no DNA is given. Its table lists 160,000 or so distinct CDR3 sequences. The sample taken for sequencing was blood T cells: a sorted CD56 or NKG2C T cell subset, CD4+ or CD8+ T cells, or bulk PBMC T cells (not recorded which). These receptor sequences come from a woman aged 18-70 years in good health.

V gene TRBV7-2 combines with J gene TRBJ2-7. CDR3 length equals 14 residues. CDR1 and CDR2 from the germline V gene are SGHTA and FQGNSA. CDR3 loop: CASSLLRQSYEQYF.

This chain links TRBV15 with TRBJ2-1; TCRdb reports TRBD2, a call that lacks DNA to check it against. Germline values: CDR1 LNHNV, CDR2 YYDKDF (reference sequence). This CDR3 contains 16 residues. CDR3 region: CATSRAGTSGRYEQFF.

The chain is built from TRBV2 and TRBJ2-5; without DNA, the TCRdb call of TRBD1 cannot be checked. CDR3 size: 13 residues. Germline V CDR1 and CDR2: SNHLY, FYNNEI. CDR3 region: CASSDSGVETQYF.

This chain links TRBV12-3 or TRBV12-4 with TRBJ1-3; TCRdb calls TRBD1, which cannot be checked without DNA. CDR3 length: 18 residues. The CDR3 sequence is CASNQRTGLHSSGNTIYF.

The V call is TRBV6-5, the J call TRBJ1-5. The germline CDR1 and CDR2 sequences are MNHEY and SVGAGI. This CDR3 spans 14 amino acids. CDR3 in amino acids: CASSLEGWDQPQHF.

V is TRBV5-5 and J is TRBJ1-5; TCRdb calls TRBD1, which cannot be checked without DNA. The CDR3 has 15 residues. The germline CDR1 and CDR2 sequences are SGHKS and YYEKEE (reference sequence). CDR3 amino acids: CASSREGQSNQPQHF.

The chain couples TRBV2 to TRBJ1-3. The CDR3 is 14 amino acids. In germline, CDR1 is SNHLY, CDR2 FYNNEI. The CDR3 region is CASSGGRSGNTIYF. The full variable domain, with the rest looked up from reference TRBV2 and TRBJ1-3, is EPEVTQTPSHQVTQMGQEVILRCVPISNHLYFYWYRQILGQKVEFLVSFYNNEISEKSEIFDDQFSVERPDGSNFTLKIRSTKLEDSAMYFCASSGGRSGNTIYFGEGSWLTVV.

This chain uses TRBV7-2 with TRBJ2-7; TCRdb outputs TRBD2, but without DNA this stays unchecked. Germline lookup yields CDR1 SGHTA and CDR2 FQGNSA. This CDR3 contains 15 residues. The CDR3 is CASSTTSGRAGEQYF.